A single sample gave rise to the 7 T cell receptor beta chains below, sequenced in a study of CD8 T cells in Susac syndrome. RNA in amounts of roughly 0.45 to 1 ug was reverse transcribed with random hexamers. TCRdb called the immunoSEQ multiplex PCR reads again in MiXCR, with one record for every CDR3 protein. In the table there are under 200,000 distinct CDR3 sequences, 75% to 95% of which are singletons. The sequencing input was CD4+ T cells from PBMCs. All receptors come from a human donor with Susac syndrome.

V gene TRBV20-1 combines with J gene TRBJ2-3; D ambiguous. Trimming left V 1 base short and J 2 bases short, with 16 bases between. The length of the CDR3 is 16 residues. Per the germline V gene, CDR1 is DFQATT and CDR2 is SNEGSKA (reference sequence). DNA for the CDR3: TGCAGTGCTAGAGTTAAGACTTGGGCTTACACAGATACGCAGTATTTT. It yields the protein CSARVKTWAYTDTQYF.

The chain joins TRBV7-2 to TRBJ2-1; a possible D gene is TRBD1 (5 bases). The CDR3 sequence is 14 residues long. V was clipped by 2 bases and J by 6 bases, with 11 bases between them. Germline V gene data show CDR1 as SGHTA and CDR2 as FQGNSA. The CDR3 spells CASSLRARVNEQFF. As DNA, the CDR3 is TGTGCCAGCAGCTTACGTGCCAGGGTCAATGAGCAGTTCTTC.

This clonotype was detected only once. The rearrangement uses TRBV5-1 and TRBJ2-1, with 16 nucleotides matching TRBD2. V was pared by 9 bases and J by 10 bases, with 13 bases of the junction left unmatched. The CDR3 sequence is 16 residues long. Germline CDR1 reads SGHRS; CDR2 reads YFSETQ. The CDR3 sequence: CATTKRGTSGGEEQFF. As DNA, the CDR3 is TGCGCCACCACCAAGAGAGGGACTAGCGGGGGGGAAGAGCAGTTCTTC.

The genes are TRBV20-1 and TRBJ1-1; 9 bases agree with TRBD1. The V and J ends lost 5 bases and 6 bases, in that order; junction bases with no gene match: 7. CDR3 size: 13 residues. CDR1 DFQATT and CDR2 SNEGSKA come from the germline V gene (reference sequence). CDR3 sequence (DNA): TGCAGTGCTCCACCCCGACAGGGGGCTGAAGCTTTCTTT. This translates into CSAPPRQGAEAFF.

The CDR3 bases are TGCAGTGCAGCCGGGACTAGCGGGCACAGCTCCTACAATGAGCAGTTCTTC. Protein: CSAAGTSGHSSYNEQFF. The chain joins TRBV20-1 to TRBJ2-1; 12 bases are a match to TRBD2. The trim removed 6 bases at V and 0 bases at J, leaving 9 bases unmatched. Germline V gene sequence: CDR1 DFQATT, CDR2 SNEGSKA (reference sequence). The CDR3 is 17 residues long.

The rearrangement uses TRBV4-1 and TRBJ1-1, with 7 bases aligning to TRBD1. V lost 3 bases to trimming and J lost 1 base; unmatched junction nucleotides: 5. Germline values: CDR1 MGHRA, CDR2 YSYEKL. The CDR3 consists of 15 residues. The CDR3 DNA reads TGCGCCAGCAGCCATAGGGACAGATCGAACACTGAAGCTTTCTTT. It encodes CASSHRDRSNTEAFF.

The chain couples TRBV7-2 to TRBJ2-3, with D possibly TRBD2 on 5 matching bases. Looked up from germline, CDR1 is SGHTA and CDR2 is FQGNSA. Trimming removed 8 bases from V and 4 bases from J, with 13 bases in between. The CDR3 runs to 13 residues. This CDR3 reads CASGLRIADTQYF. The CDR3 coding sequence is TGTGCCAGCGGACTCAGAATTGCAGATACGCAGTATTTT.